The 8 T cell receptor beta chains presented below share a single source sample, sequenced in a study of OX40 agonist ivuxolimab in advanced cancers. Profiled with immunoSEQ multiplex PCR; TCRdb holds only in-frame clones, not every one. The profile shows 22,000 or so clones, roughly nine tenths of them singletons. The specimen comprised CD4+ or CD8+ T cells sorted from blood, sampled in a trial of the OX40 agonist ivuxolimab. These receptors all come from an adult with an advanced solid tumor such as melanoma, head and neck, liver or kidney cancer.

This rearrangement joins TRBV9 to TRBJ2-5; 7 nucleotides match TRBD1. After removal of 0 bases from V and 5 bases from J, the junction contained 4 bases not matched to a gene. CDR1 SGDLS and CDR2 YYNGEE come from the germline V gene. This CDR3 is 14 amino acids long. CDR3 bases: TGTGCCAGCAGCGTAGAAGACAGGGTCGAGACCCAGTACTTC. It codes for CASSVEDRVETQYF.

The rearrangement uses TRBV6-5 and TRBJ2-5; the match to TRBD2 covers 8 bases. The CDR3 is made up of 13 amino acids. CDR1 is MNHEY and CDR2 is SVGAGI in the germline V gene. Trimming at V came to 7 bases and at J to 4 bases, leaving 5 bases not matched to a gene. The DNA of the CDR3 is TGTGCCAGCAACGGGGGGGGGAGAGAGACCCAGTACTTC. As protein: CASNGGGRETQYF.

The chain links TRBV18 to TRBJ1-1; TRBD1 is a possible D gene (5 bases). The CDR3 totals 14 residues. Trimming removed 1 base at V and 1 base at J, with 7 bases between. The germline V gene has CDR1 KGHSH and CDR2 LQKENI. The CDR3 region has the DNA TGTGCCAGCTCACCACAGGGGACGAACACTGAAGCTTTCTTT. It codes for CASSPQGTNTEAFF.

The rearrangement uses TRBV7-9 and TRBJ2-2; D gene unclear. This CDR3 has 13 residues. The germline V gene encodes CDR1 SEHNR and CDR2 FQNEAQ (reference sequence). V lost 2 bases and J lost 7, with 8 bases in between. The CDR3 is CASSLRAHGELFF. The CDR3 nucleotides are TGTGCCAGCAGCTTAAGGGCTCACGGGGAGCTGTTTTTT.

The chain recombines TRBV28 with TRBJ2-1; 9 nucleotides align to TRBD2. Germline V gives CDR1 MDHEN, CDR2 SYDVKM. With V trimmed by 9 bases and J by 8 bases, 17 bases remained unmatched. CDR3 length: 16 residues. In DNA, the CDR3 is TGTGCCAGTCCACACCCCCGAAGCGGGAGGATCGATGAGCAGTTCTTC. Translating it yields CASPHPRSGRIDEQFF.

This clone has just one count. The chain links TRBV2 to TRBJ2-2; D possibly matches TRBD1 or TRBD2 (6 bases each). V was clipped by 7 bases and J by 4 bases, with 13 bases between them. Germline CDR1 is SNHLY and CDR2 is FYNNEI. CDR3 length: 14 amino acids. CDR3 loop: CASTEGGGTGELFF. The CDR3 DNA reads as TGTGCCAGCACCGAAGGAGGGGGCACCGGGGAGCTGTTTTTT. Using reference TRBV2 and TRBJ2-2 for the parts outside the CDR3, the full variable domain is EPEVTQTPSHQVTQMGQEVILRCVPISNHLYFYWYRQILGQKVEFLVSFYNNEISEKSEIFDDQFSVERPDGSNFTLKIRSTKLEDSAMYFCASTEGGGTGELFFGEGSRLTVL.

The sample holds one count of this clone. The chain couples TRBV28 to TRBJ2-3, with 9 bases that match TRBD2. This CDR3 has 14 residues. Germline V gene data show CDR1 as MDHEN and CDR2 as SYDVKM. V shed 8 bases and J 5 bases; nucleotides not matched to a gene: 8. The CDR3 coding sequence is TGTGCCAGCGACTTAGCGGGAGAAGGAGATACGCAGTATTTT. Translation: CASDLAGEGDTQYF.

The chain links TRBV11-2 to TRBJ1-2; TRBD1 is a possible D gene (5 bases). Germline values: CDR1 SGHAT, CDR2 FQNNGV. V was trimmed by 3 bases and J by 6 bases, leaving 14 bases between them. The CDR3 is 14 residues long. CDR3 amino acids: CASSFQQVSHGYTF. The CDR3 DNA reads TGTGCCAGCAGCTTTCAACAGGTTTCCCATGGCTACACCTTC.